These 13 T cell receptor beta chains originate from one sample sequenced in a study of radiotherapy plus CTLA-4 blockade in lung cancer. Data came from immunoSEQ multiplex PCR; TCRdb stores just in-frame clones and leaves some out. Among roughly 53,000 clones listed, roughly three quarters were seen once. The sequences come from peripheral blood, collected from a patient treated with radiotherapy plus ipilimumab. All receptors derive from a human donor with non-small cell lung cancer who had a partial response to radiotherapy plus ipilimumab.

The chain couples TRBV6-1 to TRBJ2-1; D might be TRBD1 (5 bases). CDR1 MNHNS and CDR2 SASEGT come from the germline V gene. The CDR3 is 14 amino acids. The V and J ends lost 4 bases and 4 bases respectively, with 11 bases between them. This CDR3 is CASSAGANYNEQFF. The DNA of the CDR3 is TGTGCCAGCAGTGCTGGGGCCAATTACAATGAGCAGTTCTTC.

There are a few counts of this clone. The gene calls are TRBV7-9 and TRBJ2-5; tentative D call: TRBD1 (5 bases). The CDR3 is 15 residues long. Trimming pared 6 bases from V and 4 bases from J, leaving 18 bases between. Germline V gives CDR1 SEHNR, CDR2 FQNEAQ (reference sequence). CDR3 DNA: TGTGCCAGCAGTCCCCCTTTCAGGGTCGGAGAGACCCAGTACTTC. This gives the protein CASSPPFRVGETQYF.

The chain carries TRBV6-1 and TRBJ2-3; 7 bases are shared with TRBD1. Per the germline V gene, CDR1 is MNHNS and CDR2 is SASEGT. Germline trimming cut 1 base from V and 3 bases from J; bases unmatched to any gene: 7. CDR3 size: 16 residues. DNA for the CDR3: TGTGCCAGCAGTGAAGAGGGGGCCAGGGAAACAGATACGCAGTATTTT. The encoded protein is CASSEEGARETDTQYF.

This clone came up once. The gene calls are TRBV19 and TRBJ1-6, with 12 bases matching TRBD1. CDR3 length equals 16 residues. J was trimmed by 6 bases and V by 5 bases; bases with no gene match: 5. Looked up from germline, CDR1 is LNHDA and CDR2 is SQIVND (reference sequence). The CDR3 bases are TGTGCCAGTAGTGGGACAGGGGGCACTGCTAATTCACCCCTCCACTTT. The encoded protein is CASSGTGGTANSPLHF.

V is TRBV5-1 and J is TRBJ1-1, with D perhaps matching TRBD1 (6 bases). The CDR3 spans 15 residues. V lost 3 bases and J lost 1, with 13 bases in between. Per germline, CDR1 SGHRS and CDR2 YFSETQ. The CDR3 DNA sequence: TGCGCCAGCAGCTCCCACCGACAGGCGAACACTGAAGCTTTCTTT. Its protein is CASSSHRQANTEAFF.

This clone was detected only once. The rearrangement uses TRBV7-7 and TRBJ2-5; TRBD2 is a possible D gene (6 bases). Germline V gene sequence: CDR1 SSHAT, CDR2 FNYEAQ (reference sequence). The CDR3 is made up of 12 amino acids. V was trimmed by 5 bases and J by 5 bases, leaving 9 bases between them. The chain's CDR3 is CASSPSGETQYF. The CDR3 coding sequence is TGTGCCAGCAGCCCCAGCGGGGAGACCCAGTACTTC.

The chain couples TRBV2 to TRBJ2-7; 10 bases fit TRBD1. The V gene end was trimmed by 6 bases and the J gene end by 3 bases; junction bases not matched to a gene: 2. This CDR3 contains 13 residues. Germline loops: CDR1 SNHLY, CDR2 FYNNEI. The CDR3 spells CASRDRGFYEQYF. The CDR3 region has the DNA TGTGCCAGCAGGGACAGGGGGTTCTACGAGCAGTACTTC.

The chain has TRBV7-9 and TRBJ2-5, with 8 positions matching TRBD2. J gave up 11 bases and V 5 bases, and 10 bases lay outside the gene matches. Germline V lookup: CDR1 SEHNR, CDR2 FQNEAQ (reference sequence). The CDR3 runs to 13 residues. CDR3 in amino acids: CASSMGLVREQYF. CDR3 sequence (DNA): TGTGCCAGCAGCATGGGACTAGTGAGGGAGCAGTACTTC. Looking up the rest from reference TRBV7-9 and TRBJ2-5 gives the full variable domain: DTGVSQNPRHKITKRGQNVTFRCDPISEHNRLYWYRQTLGQGPEFLTYFQNEAQLEKSRLLSDRFSAERPKGSFSTLEIQRTEQGDSAMYLCASSMGLVREQYFGPGTRLLVL.

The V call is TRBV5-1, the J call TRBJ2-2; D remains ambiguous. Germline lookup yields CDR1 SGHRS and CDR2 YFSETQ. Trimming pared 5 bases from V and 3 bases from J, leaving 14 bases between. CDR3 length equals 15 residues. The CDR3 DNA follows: TGCGCCAGCAGATTTTCAGGAACGGACACCGGGGAGCTGTTTTTT. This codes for CASRFSGTDTGELFF.

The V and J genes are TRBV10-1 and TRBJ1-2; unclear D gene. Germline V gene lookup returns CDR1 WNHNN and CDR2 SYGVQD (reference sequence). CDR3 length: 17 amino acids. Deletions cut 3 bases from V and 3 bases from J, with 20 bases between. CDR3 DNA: TGCGCCAGCAGTGATGTCCGCCAGGAGGCCGACGACTATGGCTACACCTTC. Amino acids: CASSDVRQEADDYGYTF.

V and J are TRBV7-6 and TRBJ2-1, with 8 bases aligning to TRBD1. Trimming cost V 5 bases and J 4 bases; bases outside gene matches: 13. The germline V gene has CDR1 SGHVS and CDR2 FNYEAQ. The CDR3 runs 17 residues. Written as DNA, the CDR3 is TGTGCCAGCAGCCCTTCACAGGGGGTCAGAGGGTACAATGAGCAGTTCTTC. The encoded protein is CASSPSQGVRGYNEQFF.

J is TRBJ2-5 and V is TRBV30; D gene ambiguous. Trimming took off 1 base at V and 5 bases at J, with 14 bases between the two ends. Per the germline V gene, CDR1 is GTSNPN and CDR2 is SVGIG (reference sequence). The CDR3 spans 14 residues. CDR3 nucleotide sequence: TGTGCCTGGAGTGATGGTAGAGGTGCTGAGACCCAGTACTTC. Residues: CAWSDGRGAETQYF.

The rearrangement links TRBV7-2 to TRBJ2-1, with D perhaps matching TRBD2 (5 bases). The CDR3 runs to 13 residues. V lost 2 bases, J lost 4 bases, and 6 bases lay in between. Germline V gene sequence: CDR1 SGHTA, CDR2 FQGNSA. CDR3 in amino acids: CASSLWRYNEQFF. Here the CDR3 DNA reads TGTGCCAGCAGCTTATGGAGGTACAATGAGCAGTTCTTC.